A single sample gave rise to the 11 T cell receptor beta chains below, sequenced in a study of blood T cell repertoires in COVID-19. Assay used: immunoSEQ multiplex PCR; TCRdb lists only in-frame clones, some missing. The sample has around 130,000 clones; 80% to 90% are singletons. Sequenced input: peripheral blood. The receptors were sampled from a man aged 35 to 55 with acute or convalescent COVID-19.

J is TRBJ1-5 and V is TRBV7-2; the D gene is possibly TRBD1 (5 bases). This CDR3 region has 15 residues. The V gene lost 5 bases and the J gene lost 4 bases, with 15 bases spanning the gap. Germline loops: CDR1 SGHTA, CDR2 FQGNSA. The CDR3 loop reads CASSTGLQWNQPQHF. The CDR3 DNA follows: TGTGCCAGCAGCACGGGACTCCAATGGAATCAGCCCCAGCATTTT.

The genes are TRBV19 and TRBJ1-5; no clear D gene. This CDR3 is 15 amino acids long. Trimming left V 6 bases short and J 0 bases short, with 12 bases between. The germline V gene encodes CDR1 LNHDA and CDR2 SQIVND (reference sequence). CDR3 nucleotide sequence: TGTGCCAGTAGCCCCCCATCATTTAGCAATCAGCCCCAGCATTTT. It yields the protein CASSPPSFSNQPQHF.

The rearrangement links TRBV4-2 to TRBJ1-3; a weak D match, TRBD1 (5 bases). CDR1 and CDR2 (germline): LGHNA, YNFKEQ. The CDR3 is 14 amino acids. V lost 0 bases to trimming and J lost 4 bases, with 7 bases between them. CDR3: CASSQDRQGNTIYF. For the CDR3, the DNA is TGTGCCAGCAGCCAAGATAGACAGGGAAACACCATATATTTT.

CDR3 sequence (DNA): TGTGCCCCCGCCCGCGGGACAGACACTAGCAATCAGCCCCAGCATTTT. Translation: CAPARGTDTSNQPQHF. V gene TRBV30 combines with J gene TRBJ1-5, with 7 bases lining up with TRBD1. V was pared by 8 bases and J by 0 bases, with 13 bases of the junction left unmatched. The CDR3 length is 16 residues. Per the germline V gene, CDR1 is GTSNPN and CDR2 is SVGIG (reference sequence).

This sequence joins TRBV4-3 and TRBJ2-3; 8 positions match TRBD2. Germline CDR1 reads LGHNA; CDR2 reads YSLEER. The CDR3 loop spans 18 amino acids. J lost 1 base, V lost 1 base, and 10 bases had no gene match. The CDR3: CASSQAGGAGMGTDTQYF. DNA of the CDR3: TGCGCCAGCAGCCAAGCGGGAGGGGCAGGGATGGGCACAGATACGCAGTATTTT.

This clone appeared a single time. The V call is TRBV7-9, the J call TRBJ1-1; D is uncertain. Germline CDR1 SEHNR, CDR2 FQNEAQ (reference sequence). The CDR3 is 14 residues long. Trimming left V 3 bases short and J 1 base short, with 9 bases between. In DNA, the CDR3 is TGTGCCAGCAGCTTTTATCAGGAGAACACTGAAGCTTTCTTT. This gives the protein CASSFYQENTEAFF.

The rearrangement joins TRBV5-1 to TRBJ2-3; 9 bases map to TRBD2. The V gene end was trimmed by 2 bases and the J gene end by 2 bases; junction bases not matched to a gene: 6. The CDR3 sequence is 16 residues long. Germline CDR1 is SGHRS and CDR2 is YFSETQ. The CDR3: CASSFQSSGTTDTQYF. The CDR3, as DNA: TGCGCCAGCAGCTTCCAATCTAGCGGGACCACAGATACGCAGTATTTT.

CDR3 coding DNA: TGTGCCAGCAGTCCCGCTGGGACACCTTTAGAGCAGTACTTC. It specifies CASSPAGTPLEQYF. This chain uses TRBV27 with TRBJ2-7; D perhaps matches TRBD1 (6 bases). V dropped 5 bases and J dropped 7 bases, with 18 bases sitting between them. Germline V CDR1 and CDR2: MNHEY, SMNVEV (reference sequence). The CDR3 loop spans 14 amino acids.

This clone was seen a single time. The gene calls are TRBV30 and TRBJ2-7; maybe TRBD1 (5 bases). Trimming shortened V by 0 bases and J by 7 bases, and 19 bases separated the two germline ends. The germline V gene has CDR1 GTSNPN and CDR2 SVGIG (reference sequence). This CDR3 spans 15 amino acids. The CDR3 DNA follows: TGTGCCTGGAGTGTAGGAGACAGTCCCTTAGGGGAGCAGTACTTC. Protein product: CAWSVGDSPLGEQYF.

The chain joins TRBV5-1 to TRBJ1-1, with 7 bases aligning to TRBD1. J gave up 1 base and V 2 bases, and 8 bases lay outside the gene matches. The CDR3 loop spans 16 amino acids. Germline V gene lookup returns CDR1 SGHRS and CDR2 YFSETQ. The CDR3 is CASSLQGQGWNTEAFF. The CDR3 coding sequence is TGCGCCAGCAGCTTACAGGGGCAGGGTTGGAACACTGAAGCTTTCTTT.

The chain recombines TRBV4-2 with TRBJ2-3, with TRBD2 matching over 10 bases. The trim removed 1 base at V and 3 bases at J, leaving 4 bases unmatched. The germline CDR1 and CDR2 sequences are LGHNA and YNFKEQ. This CDR3 region has 16 residues. Here the CDR3 reads CASSQASGGATDTQYF. The CDR3 nucleotides read TGTGCCAGCAGCCAAGCAAGCGGGGGGGCGACAGATACGCAGTATTTT.